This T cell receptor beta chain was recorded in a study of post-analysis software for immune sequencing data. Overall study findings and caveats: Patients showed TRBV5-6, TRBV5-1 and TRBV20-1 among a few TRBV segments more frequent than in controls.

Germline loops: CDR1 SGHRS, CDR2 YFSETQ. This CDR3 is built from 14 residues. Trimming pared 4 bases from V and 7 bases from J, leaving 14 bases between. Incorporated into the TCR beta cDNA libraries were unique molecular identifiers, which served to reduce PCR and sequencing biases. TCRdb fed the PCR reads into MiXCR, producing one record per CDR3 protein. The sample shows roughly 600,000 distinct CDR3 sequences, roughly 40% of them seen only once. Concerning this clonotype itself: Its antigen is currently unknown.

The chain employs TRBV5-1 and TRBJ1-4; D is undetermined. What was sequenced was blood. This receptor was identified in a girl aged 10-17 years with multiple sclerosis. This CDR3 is CASSTDLWAEKLFF. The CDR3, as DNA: TGCGCCAGCAGCACGGACTTGTGGGCTGAAAAACTGTTTTTT.